A selection of T cell receptor beta chains follows, all from one sample in a study of T-cell reconstitution after alpha-beta-depleted transplantation in children. TCRdb recomputed calls from the PCR reads with MiXCR, one row per CDR3 protein. The sample gives a few hundred thousand distinct CDR3 sequences, 5.5% to 7% of which show up once; 4.5% to 6.5% is in the top ten. Sequencing used PBMCs, obtained before TCRalphabeta/CD19-depleted stem cell transplant. The receptors were gathered from a boy aged 2-15 years with acute lymphoblastic leukemia, due to receive a stem cell transplant. Each CDR3 is given with its conserved first and last residue. The D gene is left open where the match is weak. Part of the rows lack a size; the others show once, few, many or a class for expanded clones.

j_call d_call clone_size v_call cdr3_aa cdr3_nt
TRBJ2-1 TRBD2 few TRBV29-1 CSVRTGGPSNWRSYNEQFF TGCAGCGTTCGAACGGGAGGGCCCTCGAATTGGCGCTCCTACAATGAGCAGTTCTTC
TRBJ2-7 - few TRBV28 CASSGAGWAHEQYF TGTGCCAGCTCCGGGGCAGGGTGGGCCCACGAGCAGTACTTC
TRBJ2-1 - few TRBV7-6 CASSPERPYNEQFF TGTGCCAGCAGCCCTGAGCGGCCCTACAATGAGCAGTTCTTC
TRBJ2-2 - many TRBV20-1 CSARDRNRPLNTGELFF TGCAGTGCTAGAGATCGAAATCGACCGCTGAACACCGGGGAGCTGTTTTTT
TRBJ2-1 - many TRBV27 CASTSYNEQFF TGTGCCAGCACTTCCTACAATGAGCAGTTCTTC
TRBJ2-5 - many TRBV7-9 CASSLGAGVARTQYF TGTGCCAGCAGCTTAGGGGCCGGAGTAGCGCGGACCCAGTACTTC
TRBJ2-7 - - TRBV5-1 CASSPDTHYEQYF TGCGCCAGCAGTCCTGACACTCACTACGAGCAGTACTTC
TRBJ2-7 - many TRBV18 CASSTGFEQYF TGTGCCAGCTCCACAGGGTTCGAGCAGTACTTC
TRBJ2-5 - - TRBV28 CASPLGWLVQETQYF TGTGCCAGCCCTTTAGGGTGGCTAGTGCAAGAGACCCAGTACTTC
TRBJ1-6 - many TRBV18 CASSPDRSSYNSPLHF TGTGCCAGCTCACCAGACAGGAGCTCCTATAATTCACCCCTCCACTTT
TRBJ1-1 TRBD1 few TRBV6-5 CASSYSLGDSRAFF TGTGCCAGCAGTTACTCGCTAGGGGACAGCAGGGCTTTCTTT
TRBJ2-1 - - TRBV28 CASSLARLAAYNEQFF TGTGCCAGCAGTTTAGCTCGTCTAGCCGCCTACAATGAGCAGTTCTTC
TRBJ2-1 TRBD2 many TRBV7-2 CASSLAGGPEQFF TGTGCCAGCAGCCTAGCGGGAGGGCCTGAGCAGTTCTTC
TRBJ1-6 - many TRBV29-1 CSVVEDYNSPLHF TGCAGCGTTGTTGAAGATTATAATTCACCCCTCCACTTT
TRBJ2-7 TRBD2 many TRBV12-3/TRBV12-4 CASSFETSGTYEQYF TGTGCCAGCAGTTTCGAGACTAGCGGAACCTACGAGCAGTACTTC
TRBJ1-4 - - TRBV20-1 CSALRPRGEKLFF TGCAGTGCCCTAAGGCCCCGGGGGGAAAAACTGTTTTTT
TRBJ1-3 - many TRBV10-3 CAISGGTEGNTIYF TGTGCCATCAGTGGGGGGACGGAGGGAAACACCATATATTTT
TRBJ1-2 - many TRBV7-2 CASSLEPGSGYGYTF TGTGCCAGCAGCTTAGAACCGGGTTCGGGCTATGGCTACACCTTC
TRBJ2-4 - many TRBV11-2 CASSLGLVAGKNIQYF TGTGCCAGCAGCTTAGGGTTGGTGGCAGGGAAAAACATTCAGTACTTC
TRBJ2-2 TRBD2 many TRBV7-3 CASSRGGSGGLDGELFF TGTGCCAGCAGCAGGGGGGGGAGCGGGGGTCTCGACGGGGAGCTGTTTTTT
TRBJ2-1 - many TRBV5-1 CASAVRSPYNEQFF TGCGCCAGCGCGGTTAGGTCCCCCTACAATGAGCAGTTCTTC
TRBJ2-3 TRBD1 many TRBV29-1 CSVRTGDYIDTQYF TGCAGCGTGCGGACAGGGGATTATATAGATACGCAGTATTTT
TRBJ2-5 TRBD1 many TRBV28 CASSLGQGRETQYF TGTGCCAGCAGTCTCGGACAGGGACGGGAGACCCAGTACTTC
TRBJ2-5 - few TRBV7-6 CASSLPQGRGQETQYF TGTGCCAGCAGCTTGCCGCAGGGGCGGGGGCAAGAGACCCAGTACTTC
TRBJ1-3 - - TRBV7-8 CASSPTGPLRSSGNTIYF TGTGCCAGCAGCCCCACAGGACCGCTACGAAGCTCTGGAAACACCATATATTTT
TRBJ2-3 TRBD2 many TRBV9 CASSVTTSGGAQYF TGTGCCAGCAGCGTAACGACTAGCGGGGGAGCGCAGTATTTT
TRBJ2-2 TRBD2 many TRBV4-3 CASSQNWPGGANTGELFF TGCGCCAGCAGCCAAAACTGGCCCGGGGGGGCGAACACCGGGGAGCTGTTTTTT
TRBJ2-1 - many TRBV7-8 CASSFLTLRGEQFF TGTGCCAGCAGCTTCTTGACCCTCCGGGGTGAGCAGTTCTTC
TRBJ2-1 - - TRBV4-1 CASSQDNSLNEQFF TGCGCCAGCAGCCAAGATAACAGCCTCAATGAGCAGTTCTTC
TRBJ2-1 - - TRBV5-1 CASSLMLGSGDYNEQFF TGCGCCAGCAGCTTGATGTTAGGGTCAGGGGACTACAATGAGCAGTTCTTC
TRBJ2-5 - many TRBV7-9 CASSLGSVETQYF TGTGCCAGCAGCTTAGGGAGCGTGGAGACCCAGTACTTC
TRBJ2-5 - - TRBV7-2 CASSLVTRKLETQYF TGTGCCAGCAGCTTAGTAACTAGGAAACTAGAGACCCAGTACTTC
TRBJ2-3 - many TRBV5-1 CASSLLGSADTQYF TGCGCCAGCAGCTTGTTGGGTTCGGCAGATACGCAGTATTTT
TRBJ2-5 TRBD1 many TRBV25-1 CASKGQTFQETQYF TGTGCCAGCAAGGGACAGACCTTCCAAGAGACCCAGTACTTC
TRBJ1-2 - few TRBV11-3 CASSSLGYGYTF TGTGCCAGCAGCTCCCTGGGCTATGGCTACACCTTC
TRBJ2-7 TRBD2 - TRBV5-1 CASSPPGLAGEQYF TGCGCCAGCAGCCCACCGGGACTAGCGGGCGAGCAGTACTTC
TRBJ2-5 - many TRBV29-1 CSAALSETQYF TGCAGCGCGGCTCTATCGGAGACCCAGTACTTC
TRBJ2-1 TRBD2 few TRBV6-5 CASSYEGTKAAYNEQFF TGTGCCAGCAGTTACGAAGGGACTAAAGCGGCGTACAATGAGCAGTTCTTC
TRBJ1-2 - many TRBV5-6 CASSFGGPVYGYTF TGTGCCAGCAGCTTCGGGGGGCCCGTCTATGGCTACACCTTC
TRBJ2-3 TRBD1 many TRBV28 CASSSWTGSTDTQYF TGTGCCAGCAGTTCCTGGACAGGAAGCACAGATACGCAGTATTTT